This T cell receptor beta chain was recovered during a study of blood T cell repertoires in COVID-19. Looked up from germline, CDR1 is MNHEY and CDR2 is SVGAGI. The CDR3 contains 16 residues. V lost 0 bases and J 6 bases, leaving 18 bases between the germline ends. Sequenced by immunoSEQ multiplex PCR; TCRdb stores in-frame clones only, minus some. This repertoire shows 250,000 to 350,000 clones, around 87% found once; its top ten account for 7.8%. This chain connects TRBV6-5 to TRBJ2-7; D remains unclear. What was sequenced was peripheral blood. The receptor's source is a woman aged 45-59 years who had recovered from COVID-19. The CDR3 spells CASSYSKYRPDIEQYF. The CDR3 nucleotides are TGTGCCAGCAGTTACTCGAAGTACAGACCAGATATCGAGCAGTACTTC.